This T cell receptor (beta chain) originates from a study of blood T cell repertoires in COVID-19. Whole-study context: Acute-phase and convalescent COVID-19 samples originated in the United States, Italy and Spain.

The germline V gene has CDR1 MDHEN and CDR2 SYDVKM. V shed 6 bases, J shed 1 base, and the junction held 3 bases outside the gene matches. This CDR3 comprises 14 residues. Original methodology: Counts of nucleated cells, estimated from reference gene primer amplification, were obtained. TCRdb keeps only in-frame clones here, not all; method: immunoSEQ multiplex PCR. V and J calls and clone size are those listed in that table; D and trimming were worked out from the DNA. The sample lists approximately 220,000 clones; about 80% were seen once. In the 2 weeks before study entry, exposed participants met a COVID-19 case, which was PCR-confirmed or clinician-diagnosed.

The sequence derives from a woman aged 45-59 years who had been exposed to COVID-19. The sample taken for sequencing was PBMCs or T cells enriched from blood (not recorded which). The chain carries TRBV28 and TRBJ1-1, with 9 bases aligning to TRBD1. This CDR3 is CASRSTGGNTEAFF. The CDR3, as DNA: TGTGCCAGCAGATCGACAGGGGGGAACACTGAAGCTTTCTTT.